The rows below give T cell receptor beta chains drawn from one sample of a study of blood T cell repertoires in COVID-19. Only in-frame clones appear in the TCRdb table, and some are missing; sequencing was by immunoSEQ multiplex PCR. The table shows about 160,000 clones, with 90% to 95% occurring only once. Source material: peripheral blood. Every receptor here comes from a woman aged 50 to 60 with acute or convalescent COVID-19. CDR3s include the opening cysteine and the closing phenylalanine or tryptophan. Each record gives: clone size, CDR3 length, V gene, D gene, J gene, CDR3 DNA, CDR3 protein. A D gene is named only where the DNA matches it firmly. Only some rows state a clone size, as once, few, many or a class for expanded clones.

.	15	TRBV29-1	.	TRBJ2-1	TGCAGCGTTACCCCGTTACAGGGATCCTACAATGAGCAGTTCTTC	CSVTPLQGSYNEQFF
.	10	TRBV20-1	.	TRBJ2-3	TGCAGTGCTAATAGAGATACGCAGTATTTT	CSANRDTQYF
.	13	TRBV15	TRBD2	TRBJ2-7	TGTGCCACCAGCAGAGTGGTCGGGAGGGAGCAGTACTTC	CATSRVVGREQYF
.	14	TRBV7-9	.	TRBJ1-1	TGTGCCAGCAGCTCCAGGGATTCGAACACTGAAGCTTTCTTT	CASSSRDSNTEAFF
.	13	TRBV15	.	TRBJ1-1	TGTGCCACCAGCAGAGATCAGGACACTGAAGCTTTCTTT	CATSRDQDTEAFF
.	15	TRBV30	.	TRBJ1-3	TGTGCCTGGAATCCTATACCGCTCTCTGGAAACACCATATATTTT	CAWNPIPLSGNTIYF
.	13	TRBV30	.	TRBJ1-1	TGTGCCTGGAGTGTACAGGTGAACACTGAAGCTTTCTTT	CAWSVQVNTEAFF
.	16	TRBV7-2	TRBD2	TRBJ2-7	TGTGCCAGCAGCTTAGAACTAGCGGGAATACGGCACGAGCAGTACTTC	CASSLELAGIRHEQYF
.	12	TRBV27	TRBD1	TRBJ2-7	TGTGCCAAGAGGACAGGGAACTACGAGCAGTACTTC	CAKRTGNYEQYF
.	16	TRBV7-3	.	TRBJ2-2	TGTGCCAGCAGCTTATCTGGCGGGATCGGCACCGGGGAGCTGTTTTTT	CASSLSGGIGTGELFF
.	14	TRBV19	.	TRBJ1-6	TGTGCCAGTAAGGCAGGGGCGTATAATTCACCCCTCCACTTT	CASKAGAYNSPLHF
once	15	TRBV30	TRBD2	TRBJ2-7	TGTGCCTGGAGTGTAATAGCGGGGAGCTCCTACGAGCAGTACTTC	CAWSVIAGSSYEQYF
.	13	TRBV6-5	.	TRBJ1-1	TGTGCCAGCAGTTACCAGGGTAGTACTGAAGCTTTCTTT	CASSYQGSTEAFF
.	14	TRBV6-5	TRBD1	TRBJ1-1	TGTGCCAGCAGTTTACAAGACAGGGGCACTGAAGCTTTCTTT	CASSLQDRGTEAFF
.	16	TRBV21-1	.	TRBJ2-5	TGTGCCAGCAGCACACAGCGGGGGGGGTACCAAGAGACCCAGTACTTC	CASSTQRGGYQETQYF
.	17	TRBV11-2	TRBD2	TRBJ2-7	TGTGCCAGCAGCCTTCGCTTCTCCCCTAGCGGGGGGTACGAGCAGTACTTC	CASSLRFSPSGGYEQYF
.	13	TRBV5-5	.	TRBJ1-1	TGTGCCAGCAGCTCGACAGTGAACACTGAAGCTTTCTTT	CASSSTVNTEAFF
.	17	TRBV6-2/TRBV6-3	TRBD1	TRBJ2-1	TGTGCCAGCAGTTACAGCGGGGGACAGGGGCCTAGGAATGAGCAGTTCTTC	CASSYSGGQGPRNEQFF
.	14	TRBV21-1	.	TRBJ2-7	TGTGCCAGCAGCAGGGGGGTGGTTTTGGACGAGCAGTACTTC	CASSRGVVLDEQYF
.	15	TRBV7-2	.	TRBJ2-1	TGTGCCAGCAGCCCAACAATAACCGGACGGGGTGAGCAGTTCTTC	CASSPTITGRGEQFF
.	13	TRBV6-4	.	TRBJ1-2	TGTGCCAGCAGTTTACAGGGATCCTATGGCTACACCTTC	CASSLQGSYGYTF
.	17	TRBV7-6	TRBD1	TRBJ2-7	TGTGCCAGCAGCTTAGCCTCGGACAGGGAACTCCCCTACGAGCAGTACTTC	CASSLASDRELPYEQYF
.	16	TRBV5-1	TRBD1	TRBJ2-7	TGCGCCAGCAGCGCGAGATCCGGACAGGGGGGAGGCGAGCAGTACTTC	CASSARSGQGGGEQYF
.	13	TRBV5-1	TRBD1	TRBJ1-2	TGCGCCAGCAGCAGGGACAGAGACTATGGCTACACCTTC	CASSRDRDYGYTF
.	12	TRBV20-1	.	TRBJ2-1	TGCAGTGCTAGTATACTTTACAATGAGCAGTTCTTC	CSASILYNEQFF
.	17	TRBV3-1/TRBV3-2	.	TRBJ2-2	TGTGCCAGCAGCCCCCCAAAAATGACAGGTTACGCCGGGGAGCTGTTTTTT	CASSPPKMTGYAGELFF
.	15	TRBV7-9	.	TRBJ2-1	TGTGCCAGCAGCTTAGTTGGGGGGTGGTACAATGAGCAGTTCTTC	CASSLVGGWYNEQFF
.	16	TRBV7-9	TRBD1	TRBJ2-2	TGTGCCAGCAGCTCAGCCAGGGGGCGCGGGACCGGGGAGCTGTTTTTT	CASSSARGRGTGELFF
.	15	TRBV28	.	TRBJ1-2	TGTGCCAGCAGTTTACTCTCTGGACAGCTTTATGGCTACACCTTC	CASSLLSGQLYGYTF
.	15	TRBV4-1	.	TRBJ1-1	TGCGCCAGCAGCAAGTTCGCAAGGGGGAACACTGAAGCTTTCTTT	CASSKFARGNTEAFF
.	13	TRBV6-5	TRBD1	TRBJ2-5	TGTGCCAGCAGCTACAACAGGGGAGAGACCCAGTACTTC	CASSYNRGETQYF
few	16	TRBV27	.	TRBJ1-5	TGTGCCAGCAGTCCCCATTTGGGCAGCCTCAATCAGCCCCAGCATTTT	CASSPHLGSLNQPQHF
.	14	TRBV7-9	TRBD1	TRBJ2-1	TGTGCCAGCAGAGGACAGGGGGGTTACAATGAGCAGTTCTTC	CASRGQGGYNEQFF
.	11	TRBV25-1	.	TRBJ2-1	TGTGCCAGCAGTGTAAACATTGAGCAGTTCTTC	CASSVNIEQFF
.	16	TRBV11-2	TRBD1	TRBJ2-2	TGTGCCAGCAGCTTAGCTACAGGGGACAACACCGGGGAGCTGTTTTTT	CASSLATGDNTGELFF
.	16	TRBV3-1/TRBV3-2	TRBD1	TRBJ1-4	TGTGCCAGCAGCCCCAGACAGGGGACATCCGATGAAAAACTGTTTTTT	CASSPRQGTSDEKLFF
.	16	TRBV9	.	TRBJ1-2	TGTGCCAGCAGCGTAGATCCAGGAAACAATAACTATGGCTACACCTTC	CASSVDPGNNNYGYTF
once	15	TRBV18	.	TRBJ2-7	TGTGCCAGCTCACCTCCGGGAAGGGTTCTGTACGAGCAGTACTTC	CASSPPGRVLYEQYF